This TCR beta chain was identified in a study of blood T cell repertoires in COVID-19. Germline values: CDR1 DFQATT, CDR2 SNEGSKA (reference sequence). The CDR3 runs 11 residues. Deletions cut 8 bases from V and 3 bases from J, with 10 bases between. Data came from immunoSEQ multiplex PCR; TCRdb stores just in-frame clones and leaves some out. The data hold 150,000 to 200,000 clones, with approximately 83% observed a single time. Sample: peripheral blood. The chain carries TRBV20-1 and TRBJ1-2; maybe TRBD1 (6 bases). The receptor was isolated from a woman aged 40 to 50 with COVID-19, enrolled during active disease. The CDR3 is CSSDRHYGYTF. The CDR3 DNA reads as TGCAGTTCCGACAGGCACTATGGCTACACCTTC.